This T cell receptor (beta chain) comes out of a study of control samples from healthy donors and cancer patients. Repertoires were generated with immunoSEQ multiplex PCR, while TCRdb's copy carries only in-frame clones and drops some. Of 150,000 to 200,000 clones in the sample, almost 90% are singletons; the top ten hold roughly 1.3%. This CDR3 has 15 amino acids. Trimming took 3 bases from V and 6 from J, leaving 15 bases between them. Germline CDR1 is MNHEY and CDR2 is SMNVEV (reference sequence). The chain recombines TRBV27 with TRBJ2-1, with no clear D. This clonotype originated in a woman in her forties or fifties in good health. The sequenced sample consisted of blood. CDR3 residues: CASSFFRSPGNEQFF. The CDR3 DNA reads TGTGCCAGCAGTTTTTTCAGATCCCCCGGCAATGAGCAGTTCTTC.